The text below deals with one T cell receptor (beta chain). The antigen is not known. These data belong to a study of beta chain features in type 1 diabetes. Researchers reported sorting CD4+ naive, central memory, regulatory and stem cell-like memory cells via CD45RO/CCR7/CD25/CD127/CD95/CD27. CDR1 is MDHEN and CDR2 is SYDVKM in the germline V gene. V shed 5 bases and J 8 bases; nucleotides not matched to a gene: 27. This CDR3 has 20 residues. Findings and limits, study-wide: Patients with type 1 diabetes showed fewer VDJ junction insertions and more deletions.

All of the isolated RNA was reverse transcribed, so expressed TCRB transcripts were sequenced. TCRdb's copy holds only in-frame clones and misses some; the assay was immunoSEQ multiplex PCR. The sample contains over 500,000 clones, 15% to 17% of which appear only once. The receptor comes from a man between 18 and 35 years old in good health. The chain has TRBV28 and TRBJ2-1; the match to TRBD1 covers 7 bases. The sequenced material came from naive CD4+ T cells from blood. This chain's CDR3 is CASSHLSLDRTRQGRDEQFF. CDR3 DNA sequence: TGTGCCAGCAGTCATTTAAGTTTGGACCGAACCAGACAGGGAAGAGATGAGCAGTTCTTC.